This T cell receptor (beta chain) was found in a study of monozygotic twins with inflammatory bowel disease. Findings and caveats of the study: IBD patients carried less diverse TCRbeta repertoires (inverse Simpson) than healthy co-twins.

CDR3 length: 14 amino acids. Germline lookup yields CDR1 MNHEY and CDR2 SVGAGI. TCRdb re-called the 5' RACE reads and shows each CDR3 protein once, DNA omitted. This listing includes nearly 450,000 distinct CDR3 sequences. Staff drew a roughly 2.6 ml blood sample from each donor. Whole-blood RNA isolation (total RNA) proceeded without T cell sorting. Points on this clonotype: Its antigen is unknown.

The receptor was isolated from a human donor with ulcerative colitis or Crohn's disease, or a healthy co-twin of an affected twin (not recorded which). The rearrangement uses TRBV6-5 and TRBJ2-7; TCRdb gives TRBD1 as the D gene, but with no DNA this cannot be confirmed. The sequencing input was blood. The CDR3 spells CASSYTGQGYEQYF.